The rows below give T cell receptor beta chains drawn from one sample of a study of blood T cells in healthy people across ages. TCRdb re-called the 5' RACE reads through MiXCR, storing one row per CDR3 protein. The data hold fewer than 800,000 distinct CDR3 sequences, with 20% to 30% observed a single time. In addition, the sample was reused for a study of T cells of mothers and their children.

Sequencing used blood. The receptors stem from a boy younger than 18 in good health. CDR3s include the opening cysteine and the closing phenylalanine or tryptophan. D genes are given only for firm matches. Some rows have no size entry. The others give once, few or many, or a class for an expanded clone.

>.|TRBJ2-2|.|TRBV4-2
CASSQEGGNTGELFF
TGTGCCAGCAGCCAAGAAGGGGGGAACACCGGGGAGCTGTTTTTT
>TRBD2|TRBJ2-2|.|TRBV27
CGSSFSPGGTTGELFF
TGTGGCAGCAGTTTTAGCCCCGGGGGGACCACCGGGGAGCTGTTTTTT
>.|TRBJ2-7|few|TRBV5-1
CASSLDPTAYEQYF
TGCGCCAGCAGCTTGGATCCCACCGCCTACGAGCAGTACTTC
>.|TRBJ2-3|.|TRBV29-1
CSVDAGADTQYF
TGCAGCGTTGATGCGGGGGCGGATACGCAGTATTTT
>.|TRBJ2-1|.|TRBV3-1
CASSQDMTHSWDEQFF
TGTGCCAGCAGCCAAGACATGACTCACAGTTGGGATGAGCAGTTCTTC
>TRBD1|TRBJ2-1|.|TRBV2
CASSSGTGYYNEQFF
TGTGCCAGCAGTTCCGGGACAGGGTATTACAATGAGCAGTTCTTC
>TRBD2|TRBJ2-7|few|TRBV14
CASSPSRGRALYEQYF
TGTGCCAGCAGCCCGTCCCGCGGGAGGGCCCTCTACGAGCAGTACTTC
>TRBD1|TRBJ2-6|few|TRBV24-1
CATSDPPGQGSGANVLTF
TGTGCCACCAGTGACCCACCGGGACAGGGATCTGGGGCCAACGTCCTGACTTTC
>.|TRBJ2-5|.|TRBV2
CASSEGRGQETQYF
TGTGCCAGCAGTGAGGGGCGGGGTCAAGAGACCCAGTACTTC
>.|TRBJ1-1|few|TRBV15
CATSPGMSNTEAFF
TGTGCCACCAGCCCTGGGATGTCGAACACTGAAGCTTTCTTT
>.|TRBJ1-1|.|TRBV10-3
CATGDGPFAFF
TGTGCCACCGGGGACGGCCCATTCGCTTTCTTT
>.|TRBJ2-2|.|TRBV7-6
CASSPDYTGELFF
TGTGCCAGCAGCCCTGACTACACCGGGGAGCTGTTTTTT
>.|TRBJ2-5|few|TRBV29-1
CSVEARGAETQYF
TGCAGCGTTGAGGCCCGGGGCGCGGAGACCCAGTACTTC
>TRBD1|TRBJ2-5|.|TRBV4-2
CASSQVGQDGETQYF
TGTGCCAGCAGCCAGGTCGGACAGGATGGGGAGACCCAGTACTTC
>TRBD2|TRBJ2-7|few|TRBV2
CASVGSGTYEQYF
TGTGCCAGCGTCGGGAGCGGGACCTACGAGCAGTACTTC
>.|TRBJ2-7|.|TRBV29-1
CSVARSGAYEQYF
TGCAGCGTTGCTCGTTCGGGGGCCTACGAGCAGTACTTC
>.|TRBJ2-5|.|TRBV11-2
CASSAQGRAETQYF
TGTGCCAGCAGCGCACAGGGGAGGGCAGAGACCCAGTACTTC
>TRBD1|TRBJ2-7|.|TRBV11-1
CASSSPDRGLNYEQHF
TGTGCCAGCAGCTCCCCAGACAGGGGGCTTAACTACGAGCAGCACTTC
>TRBD1|TRBJ1-2|few|TRBV9
CASRSNPGQGTVIGYTF
TGTGCCAGCAGATCAAACCCGGGACAGGGGACCGTAATAGGCTACACCTTC
>.|TRBJ1-2|.|TRBV4-2
CASSQEAGGGYTF
TGTGCCAGCAGCCAAGAAGCCGGCGGAGGCTACACCTTC
>.|TRBJ2-1|once|TRBV28
CASSTNPGVKDEQFF
TGTGCCAGCAGTACTAACCCGGGAGTGAAGGATGAGCAGTTCTTC
>TRBD1|TRBJ2-5|few|TRBV10-3
CAISESFRDREETQYF
TGTGCCATCAGTGAGTCGTTTAGGGACAGGGAAGAGACCCAGTACTTC
>TRBD1|TRBJ2-2|few|TRBV11-1
CASSPVGTGEERELFF
TGTGCCAGCAGCCCAGTTGGGACAGGGGAGGAGCGGGAGCTGTTTTTT
>.|TRBJ1-6|.|TRBV25-1
CASRTDWENSPLHF
TGTGCCAGCAGGACTGATTGGGAAAATTCACCCCTCCACTTT
>.|TRBJ1-2|.|TRBV12-3/TRBV12-4
CASTTPSNYGYTF
TGTGCCAGCACCACCCCCTCTAACTATGGCTACACCTTC
>.|TRBJ2-7|.|TRBV29-1
CSVGRMQGHEQYF
TGCAGCGTTGGACGTATGCAGGGCCACGAGCAGTACTTC
>.|TRBJ2-1|.|TRBV7-2
CASSLRPGGFLSYNEQFF
TGTGCCAGCAGCTTAAGGCCGGGCGGATTTCTCTCCTACAATGAGCAGTTCTTC
>.|TRBJ2-5|few|TRBV7-2
CASSFADQETQYF
TGTGCCAGCAGCTTCGCAGACCAAGAGACCCAGTACTTC
>.|TRBJ2-7|few|TRBV7-2
CASSLYGTSYEQYF
TGTGCCAGCAGCTTATATGGGACATCCTACGAGCAGTACTTC
>.|TRBJ2-7|few|TRBV29-1
CSVAQEDEQYF
TGCAGCGTTGCCCAGGAAGACGAGCAGTACTTC
>.|TRBJ2-1|few|TRBV5-5
CASSLARGAGEQFF
TGTGCCAGCAGCTTGGCCCGGGGGGCCGGGGAGCAGTTCTTC
>TRBD2|TRBJ2-3|few|TRBV20-1
CSARKRGSSTDTQYF
TGCAGTGCTAGAAAGCGGGGTTCTAGCACAGATACGCAGTATTTT
>.|TRBJ2-1|few|TRBV11-2
CASSTARVLYNEQFF
TGTGCCAGCAGCACTGCCAGGGTGCTCTACAATGAGCAGTTCTTC